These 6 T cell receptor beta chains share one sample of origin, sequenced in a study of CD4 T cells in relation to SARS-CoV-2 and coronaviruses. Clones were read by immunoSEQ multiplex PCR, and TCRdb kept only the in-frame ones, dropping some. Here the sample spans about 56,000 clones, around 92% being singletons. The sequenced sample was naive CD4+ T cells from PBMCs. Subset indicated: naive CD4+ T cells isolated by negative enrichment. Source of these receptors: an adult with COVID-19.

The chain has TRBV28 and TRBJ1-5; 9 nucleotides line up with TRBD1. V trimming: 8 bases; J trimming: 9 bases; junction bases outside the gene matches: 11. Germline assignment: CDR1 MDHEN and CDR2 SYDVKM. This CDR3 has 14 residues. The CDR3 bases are TGTGCCAGCCCGGAACAGGGGGCCCCGGGGCCCCAGCATTTT. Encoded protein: CASPEQGAPGPQHF.

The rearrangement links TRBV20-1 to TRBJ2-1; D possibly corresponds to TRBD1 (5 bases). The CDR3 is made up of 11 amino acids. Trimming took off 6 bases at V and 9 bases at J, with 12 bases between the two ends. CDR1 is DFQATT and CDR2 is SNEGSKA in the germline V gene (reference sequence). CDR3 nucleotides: TGCAGTGCAAAGACAGTCCTTGAGCAGTTCTTC. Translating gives CSAKTVLEQFF.

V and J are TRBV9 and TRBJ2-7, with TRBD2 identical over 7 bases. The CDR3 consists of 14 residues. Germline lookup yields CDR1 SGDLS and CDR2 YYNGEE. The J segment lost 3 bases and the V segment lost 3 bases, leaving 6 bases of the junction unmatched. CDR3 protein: CASSAASGYYEQYF. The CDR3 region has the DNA TGTGCCAGCAGCGCGGCTAGCGGCTACTACGAGCAGTACTTC. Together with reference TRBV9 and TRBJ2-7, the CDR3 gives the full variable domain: DSGVTQTPKHLITATGQRVTLRCSPRSGDLSVYWYQQSLDQGLQFLIQYYNGEERAKGNILERFSAQQFPDLHSELNLSSLELGDSALYFCASSAASGYYEQYFGPGTRLTVT.

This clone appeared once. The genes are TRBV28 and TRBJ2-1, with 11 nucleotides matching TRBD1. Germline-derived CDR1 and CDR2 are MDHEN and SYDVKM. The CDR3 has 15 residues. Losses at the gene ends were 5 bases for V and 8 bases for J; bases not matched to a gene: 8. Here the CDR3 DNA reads TGTGCCAGCAGTGGTAGGGACAGGGGGAAAGATGAGCAGTTCTTC. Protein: CASSGRDRGKDEQFF.

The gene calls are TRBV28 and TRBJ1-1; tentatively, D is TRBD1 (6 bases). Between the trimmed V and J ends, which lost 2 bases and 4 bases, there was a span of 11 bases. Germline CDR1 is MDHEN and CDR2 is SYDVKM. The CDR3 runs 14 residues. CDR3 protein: CASSLGRGSTEAFF. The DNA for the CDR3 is TGTGCCAGCAGTTTAGGCAGGGGAAGCACTGAAGCTTTCTTT. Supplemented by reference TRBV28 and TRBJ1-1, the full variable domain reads DVKVTQSSRYLVKRTGEKVFLECVQDMDHENMFWYRQDPGLGLRLIYFSYDVKMKEKGDIPEGYSVSREKKERFSLILESASTNQTSMYLCASSLGRGSTEAFFGQGTRLTVV.

CDR3 in amino acids: CATSDPSVRDRVTGELFF. The CDR3 DNA reads TGTGCCACCAGTGACCCCAGCGTCCGGGACAGGGTGACCGGGGAGCTGTTTTTT. The chain uses TRBV24-1 and TRBJ2-2; TRBD1 agrees at 9 bases. Germline trimming cut 4 bases from V and 5 bases from J; bases unmatched to any gene: 13. Germline V gives CDR1 KGHDR, CDR2 SFDVKD. The CDR3 has 18 residues.